The next 4 T cell receptor beta chains were all read from a single sample in a study of blood T cell repertoires in COVID-19. Repertoires were generated with immunoSEQ multiplex PCR, while TCRdb's copy carries only in-frame clones and drops some. There are some 56,000 clones in the sample; roughly 87% occur only once, and 43% lies in the top ten. Sequenced: peripheral blood. All receptors derive from a woman between 55 and 75 years old with COVID-19, enrolled during active disease.

The rearrangement joins TRBV3-1 (or the pseudogene TRBV3-2) to TRBJ2-1; D is undetermined. The V end was cut by 5 bases, the J end by 3 bases, with 11 bases between. The CDR3 covers 14 residues. Germline-derived CDR1 and CDR2 are LGHDT and YNNKEL (reference sequence). The CDR3 loop is CASSASGGYNEQFF. The CDR3 DNA is TGTGCCAGCAGCGCATCCGGCGGCTACAATGAGCAGTTCTTC.

The chain recombines TRBV7-7 with TRBJ2-1; TRBD1 matches at 10 bases. From germline, CDR1 is SSHAT and CDR2 FNYEAQ (reference sequence). With 1 base clipped from V and 9 bases from J, the junction kept 9 bases outside the gene matches. This CDR3 is built from 16 residues. This CDR3 is CASSLELDRGSSEQFF. The CDR3 bases are TGTGCCAGCAGCTTAGAGCTGGACAGGGGGTCGTCTGAGCAGTTCTTC.

The gene calls are TRBV7-9 and TRBJ2-5; 8 bases line up with TRBD2. The length of the CDR3 is 13 residues. The trim removed 5 bases at V and 5 bases at J, leaving 4 bases unmatched. The germline CDR1 and CDR2 sequences are SEHNR and FQNEAQ (reference sequence). CDR3 sequence reads: CASSRGTRETQYF. CDR3 nucleotides: TGTGCCAGCAGCCGAGGGACTAGGGAGACCCAGTACTTC.

The V and J genes are TRBV11-3 and TRBJ2-2, with 8 bases that match TRBD1. Trimming took 5 bases from V and 4 from J; bases not matched to a gene: 6. The CDR3 length is 15 residues. Germline CDR1 reads SGHNT; CDR2 reads YENEEA. CDR3 DNA sequence: TGTGCCAGCAGCCTGACAGGGGCGGGCACCGGGGAGCTGTTTTTT. Its translation is CASSLTGAGTGELFF.